The next 23 T cell receptor beta chains were all read from a single sample in a study of control samples from healthy donors and cancer patients. Libraries were prepared by immunoSEQ multiplex PCR; TCRdb keeps only in-frame clonotypes and omits some of them. The profile shows some 150,000 clones, about 89% of them singletons. Sequences were obtained from blood. These receptors were collected from a man aged 18-30 years in good health.

The chain carries TRBV7-3 and TRBJ2-1; 9 bases match TRBD1. Germline lookup yields CDR1 SGHTA and CDR2 FQGTGA. V lost 3 bases to trimming and J lost 5 bases; unmatched junction nucleotides: 5. The CDR3 extends over 15 amino acids. The CDR3 DNA is TGTGCCAGCAGCTTGACAGGGGGAGAAAACAATGAGCAGTTCTTC. This encodes CASSLTGGENNEQFF.

The chain joins TRBV10-3 to TRBJ1-1, with 8 nucleotides matching TRBD1. Germline lookup yields CDR1 ENHRY and CDR2 SYGVKD. Trimming cost V 3 bases and J 6 bases; bases outside gene matches: 9. CDR3 length equals 15 residues. Written as DNA, the CDR3 is TGTGCCATCAGTGAACGACAGGGGACGGAGGCTGAAGCTTTCTTT. Protein: CAISERQGTEAEAFF.

This chain uses TRBV6-6 with TRBJ2-7; TRBD1 aligns across 9 bases. Germline lookup yields CDR1 MNHNY and CDR2 SVGAGI (reference sequence). The CDR3 sequence is 14 residues long. J gave up 6 bases and V 2 bases, and 5 bases lay outside the gene matches. The CDR3 coding sequence is TGTGCCAGCAGTTACCGGGACAGGGTGGGCGAGCAGTACTTC. Translated, it gives CASSYRDRVGEQYF.

J is TRBJ1-5 and V is TRBV15; D remains unclear. V dropped 0 bases and J dropped 6 bases, with 6 bases sitting between them. From germline, CDR1 is LNHNV and CDR2 YYDKDF (reference sequence). The CDR3 runs to 13 residues. CDR3: CATSREGSQPQHF. CDR3 sequence (DNA): TGTGCCACCAGCAGAGAGGGGAGTCAGCCCCAGCATTTT.

V gene TRBV7-9 combines with J gene TRBJ2-2; D is perhaps TRBD1 (6 bases). V gave up 1 base and J gave up 5 bases, with 11 bases separating them. The CDR3 covers 15 residues. The V gene's germline CDR1 is SEHNR and CDR2 FQNEAQ (reference sequence). CDR3 nucleotide sequence: TGTGCCAGCAGCTTAGGGGACAAGGAAACCGGGGAGCTGTTTTTT. Protein product: CASSLGDKETGELFF.

The CDR3 spells CSVVAQSGELFF. In DNA form, the CDR3 reads TGCAGCGTTGTGGCCCAGTCCGGGGAGCTGTTTTTT. The chain links TRBV29-1 to TRBJ2-2; no reliable D call. CDR1 SQVTM and CDR2 ANQGSEA come from the germline V gene. This CDR3 region has 12 residues. V lost 4 bases to trimming and J lost 6 bases, with 9 bases between them.

The chain is built from TRBV24-1 and TRBJ2-7, with D unclear. The ends were cut back, 5 bases at V and 6 bases at J, with 10 bases in the middle. Germline loops: CDR1 KGHDR, CDR2 SFDVKD. The CDR3 loop spans 12 amino acids. The DNA of the CDR3 is TGTGCCACCAGTGTCTATGGTGGCGAGCAGTACTTC. It translates to CATSVYGGEQYF.

This chain uses TRBV25-1 with TRBJ1-6; TRBD1 matches 12 bases. After removal of 6 bases from V and 12 bases from J, the junction contained 9 bases not matched to a gene. CDR3 length: 15 amino acids. Germline assignment: CDR1 MGHDK and CDR2 SYGVNS. The CDR3 region has the DNA TGTGCCAGCAGCCCACCGGGACAGGGGGCTGGACCCCTCCACTTT. Translation: CASSPPGQGAGPLHF.

The J gene is TRBJ2-1, the V gene TRBV5-1, with 10 bases aligning to TRBD2. The germline V gene has CDR1 SGHRS and CDR2 YFSETQ. V shed 4 bases, J shed 8 bases, and the junction held 12 bases outside the gene matches. The CDR3 is 16 residues long. The DNA for the CDR3 is TGCGCCAGCAGCCCGGGGTTAGAGCGGGGGGGCGATGAGCAGTTCTTC. It codes for CASSPGLERGGDEQFF. Full variable domain (outside the CDR3, taken from reference TRBV5-1 and TRBJ2-1): KAGVTQTPRYLIKTRGQQVTLSCSPISGHRSVSWYQQTPGQGLQFLFEYFSETQRNKGNFPGRFSGRQFSNSRSEMNVSTLELGDSALYLCASSPGLERGGDEQFFGPGTRLTVL.

The chain links TRBV2 to TRBJ1-1; TRBD1 matches 7 bases. Unmatched junction bases numbered 7, after V lost 2 bases and J lost 4 bases. The CDR3 has 15 residues. CDR1 is SNHLY and CDR2 is FYNNEI in the germline V gene. The CDR3 coding sequence is TGTGCCAGCAGTGAAAACAGGGGAGCGGCCACTGAAGCTTTCTTT. Protein sequence: CASSENRGAATEAFF.

This clone was observed a handful of times. This chain links TRBV3-1 (or the pseudogene TRBV3-2) with TRBJ2-2; D is uncertain. This CDR3 spans 13 amino acids. The V end was cut by 1 base, the J end by 5 bases, with 5 bases between. Per germline, CDR1 LGHDT and CDR2 YNNKEL (reference sequence). This CDR3 reads CASSQGDTGELFF. In DNA form, the CDR3 reads TGTGCCAGCAGCCAAGGGGATACCGGGGAGCTGTTTTTT.

The rearrangement joins TRBV12-5 to TRBJ2-4, with D uncertain. The V end lost 2 bases, the J end lost 0 bases, and 8 bases lay between the germline ends. Germline CDR1 is LGHNT and CDR2 is FRNRAP. The CDR3 length is 15 residues. The CDR3 loop is CASGLTRVAKNIQYF. In DNA, the CDR3 is TGTGCTAGTGGTTTGACCCGAGTAGCCAAAAACATTCAGTACTTC.

This clone was counted only a few times. The genes are TRBV24-1 and TRBJ1-3, with D unclear. This CDR3 is 11 amino acids long. Trimming took 4 bases from V and 4 from J, leaving 1 base between them. From germline, CDR1 is KGHDR and CDR2 SFDVKD. CDR3 amino acids: CATSDGNTIYF. In DNA, the CDR3 is TGTGCCACCAGTGACGGAAACACCATATATTTT.

This clone was counted once. This rearrangement joins TRBV19 to TRBJ2-7; D possibly corresponds to TRBD1 (6 bases). CDR1 and CDR2 (germline): LNHDA, SQIVND (reference sequence). Between the trimmed V and J ends, which lost 8 bases and 2 bases, there was a span of 13 bases. This CDR3 is built from 13 residues. The CDR3 protein is CASGNGQTYEQYF. In DNA form, the CDR3 reads TGTGCCAGTGGGAACGGACAGACCTACGAGCAGTACTTC.

The rearrangement links TRBV27 to TRBJ1-5; D gene ambiguous. Trimming left V 5 bases short and J 2 bases short, with 13 bases between. The germline CDR1 and CDR2 sequences are MNHEY and SMNVEV (reference sequence). CDR3 length: 15 amino acids. The CDR3 is CASSPSLWGNQPQHF. The CDR3 DNA is TGTGCCAGCAGTCCTTCCCTCTGGGGCAATCAGCCCCAGCATTTT.

V usage is TRBV30 and J usage is TRBJ1-2; D is unresolved. CDR1 is GTSNPN, CDR2 SVGIG, per germline (reference sequence). V shed 5 bases and J shed 8 bases, with 21 bases lying between them. This CDR3 spans 14 amino acids. CDR3 sequence: CAWEVLHGLGGYTF. CDR3 coding DNA: TGTGCCTGGGAGGTCCTCCACGGCTTGGGAGGCTACACCTTC. The variable domain in full, completed from reference TRBV30 and TRBJ1-2, reads SQTIHQWPATLVQPVGSPLSLECTVEGTSNPNLYWYRQAAGRGLQLLFYSVGIGQISSEVPQNLSASRPQDRQFILSSKKLLLSDSGFYLCAWEVLHGLGGYTFGSGTRLTVV.

CDR3 loop: CASTMGQGYGYTF. Here the CDR3 DNA reads TGTGCCAGCACTATGGGACAGGGGTATGGCTACACCTTC. The chain links TRBV6-5 to TRBJ1-2; 10 nucleotides match TRBD1. With 7 bases clipped from V and 5 bases from J, the junction kept 4 bases outside the gene matches. CDR3 length: 13 residues. Germline CDR1 MNHEY, CDR2 SVGAGI.

This clone was found once. The gene calls are TRBV5-5 and TRBJ1-4; TRBD1 matches 8 bases. Germline CDR1 is SGHKS and CDR2 is YYEKEE (reference sequence). V shed 0 bases, J shed 3 bases, and the junction held 7 bases outside the gene matches. This CDR3 spans 17 amino acids. The CDR3 is CASSLGTGSGANEKLFF. In DNA, the CDR3 is TGTGCCAGCAGCTTGGGGACAGGGTCGGGGGCTAATGAAAAACTGTTTTTT.

J is TRBJ1-6 and V is TRBV19; D unresolved. CDR3 length: 16 amino acids. Trimming cost V 6 bases and J 0 bases, with 12 bases left between them. The germline gives CDR1 LNHDA, CDR2 SQIVND (reference sequence). CDR3 DNA sequence: TGTGCCAGTAGCTTTTTGGGGAGCTCCTATAATTCACCCCTCCACTTT. Its translation is CASSFLGSSYNSPLHF.

The V gene is TRBV11-2, the J gene TRBJ2-1; a weak D match, TRBD1 (8 bases). Trimming stripped 3 bases from V and 8 bases from J, with 20 bases between. CDR1 is SGHAT and CDR2 is FQNNGV in the germline V gene. CDR3 length: 16 residues. CDR3 in DNA: TGTGCCAGCAGCTTGAGGGCGGGGGAGACAGGGGATGAGCAGTTCTTC. This translates into CASSLRAGETGDEQFF.

The genes are TRBV19 and TRBJ1-3, with 7 bases matching TRBD1. This CDR3 spans 15 amino acids. Germline CDR1 LNHDA, CDR2 SQIVND (reference sequence). With 6 bases clipped from V and 3 bases from J, the junction kept 8 bases outside the gene matches. The CDR3 DNA reads TGTGCCAGTAGCATCGACAGGGATAGTGGAAACACCATATATTTT. Translated: CASSIDRDSGNTIYF.

The chain has TRBV4-1 and TRBJ2-7, with 8 bases aligning to TRBD1. Germline CDR1 MGHRA, CDR2 YSYEKL. The CDR3 is 12 residues long. After removal of 8 bases from V and 7 bases from J, the junction contained 7 bases not matched to a gene. This CDR3 reads CASGQGMGEQYF. The CDR3 DNA follows: TGCGCCAGCGGACAGGGTATGGGGGAGCAGTACTTC.

The chain couples TRBV14 to TRBJ1-1; tentatively, D is TRBD1 (5 bases). The CDR3 is 12 residues long. Per germline, CDR1 SGHDN and CDR2 FVKESK. The V and J ends lost 9 bases and 8 bases respectively, with 16 bases between them. Written as DNA, the CDR3 is TGTGCCAGTACCCCGAGGGGACCCGAAGCTTTCTTT. It specifies CASTPRGPEAFF. The full variable domain, with the rest looked up from reference TRBV14 and TRBJ1-1, is EAGVTQFPSHSVIEKGQTVTLRCDPISGHDNLYWYRRVMGKEIKFLLHFVKESKQDESGMPNNRFLAERTGGTYSTLKVQPAELEDSGVYFCASTPRGPEAFFGQGTRLTVV.